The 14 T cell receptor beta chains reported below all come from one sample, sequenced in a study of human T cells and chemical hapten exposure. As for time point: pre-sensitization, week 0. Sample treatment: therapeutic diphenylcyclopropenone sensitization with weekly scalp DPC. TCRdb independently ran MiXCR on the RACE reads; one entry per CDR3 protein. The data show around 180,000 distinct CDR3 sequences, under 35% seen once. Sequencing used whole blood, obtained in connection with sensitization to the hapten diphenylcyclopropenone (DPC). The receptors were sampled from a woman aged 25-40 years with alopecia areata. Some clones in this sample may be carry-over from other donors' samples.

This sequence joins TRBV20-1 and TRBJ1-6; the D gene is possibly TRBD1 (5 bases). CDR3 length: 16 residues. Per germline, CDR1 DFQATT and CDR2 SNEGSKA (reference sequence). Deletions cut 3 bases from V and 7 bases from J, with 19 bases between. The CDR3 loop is CSARSSRDRENSPLHF. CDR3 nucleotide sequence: TGCAGTGCTAGGAGTTCCCGGGACCGGGAAAATTCACCCCTCCACTTT.

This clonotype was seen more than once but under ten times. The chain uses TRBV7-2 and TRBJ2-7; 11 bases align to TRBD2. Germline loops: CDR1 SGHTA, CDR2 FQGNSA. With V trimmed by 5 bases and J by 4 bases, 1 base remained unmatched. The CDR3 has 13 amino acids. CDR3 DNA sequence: TGTGCCAGCAGCACTAGCGGGGGATACGAGCAGTACTTC. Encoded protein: CASSTSGGYEQYF.

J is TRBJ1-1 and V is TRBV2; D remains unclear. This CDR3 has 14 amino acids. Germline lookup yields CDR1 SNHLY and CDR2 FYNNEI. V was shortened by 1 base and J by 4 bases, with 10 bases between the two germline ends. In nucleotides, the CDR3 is TGTGCCAGCAGTGAAGATCGTTGGGGCACTGAAGCTTTCTTT. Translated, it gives CASSEDRWGTEAFF. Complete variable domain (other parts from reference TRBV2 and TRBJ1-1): EPEVTQTPSHQVTQMGQEVILRCVPISNHLYFYWYRQILGQKVEFLVSFYNNEISEKSEIFDDQFSVERPDGSNFTLKIRSTKLEDSAMYFCASSEDRWGTEAFFGQGTRLTVV.

DNA for the CDR3: TGTGCCAGCAGCCCCGACAGTCGGGACACTGAAGCTTTCTTT. It encodes CASSPDSRDTEAFF. The chain employs TRBV6-1 and TRBJ1-1; possibly TRBD1 for D (5 bases). This CDR3 is built from 14 residues. Trimming left V 6 bases short and J 3 bases short, with 14 bases between. Germline assignment: CDR1 MNHNS and CDR2 SASEGT.

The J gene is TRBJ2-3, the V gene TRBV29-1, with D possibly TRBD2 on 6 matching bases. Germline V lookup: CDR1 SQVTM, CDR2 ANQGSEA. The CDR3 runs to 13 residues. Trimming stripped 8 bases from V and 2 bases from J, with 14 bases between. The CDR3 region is CSTRKRATDTQYF. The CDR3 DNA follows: TGCAGCACCCGGAAGCGGGCCACAGATACGCAGTATTTT.

The CDR3 region is CASSTPGSGETQYF. In DNA form, the CDR3 reads TGTGCCAGCAGCACCCCAGGGAGTGGAGAGACCCAGTACTTC. The V and J genes are TRBV11-3 and TRBJ2-5, with D perhaps assigned TRBD1 or TRBD2 (5 bases each). Trimming cost V 5 bases and J 4 bases, with 14 bases left between them. CDR1 and CDR2 (germline): SGHNT, YENEEA. This CDR3 is built from 14 residues.

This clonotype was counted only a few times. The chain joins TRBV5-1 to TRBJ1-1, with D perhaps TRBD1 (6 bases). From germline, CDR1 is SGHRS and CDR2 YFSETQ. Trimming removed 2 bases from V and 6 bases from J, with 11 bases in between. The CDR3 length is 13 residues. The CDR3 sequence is CASSFSRGAEAFF. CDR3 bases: TGCGCCAGCAGCTTTTCCAGGGGAGCTGAAGCTTTCTTT.

The CDR3 reads CASSFFGRETQYF. The CDR3 DNA reads TGTGCCAGCAGCTTTTTCGGAAGAGAGACCCAGTACTTC. V usage is TRBV11-1 and J usage is TRBJ2-5; D uncertain. This CDR3 has 13 amino acids. The ends were cut back, 3 bases at V and 4 bases at J, with 9 bases in the middle. Germline V CDR1 and CDR2: SGHAT, FQDESV (reference sequence).

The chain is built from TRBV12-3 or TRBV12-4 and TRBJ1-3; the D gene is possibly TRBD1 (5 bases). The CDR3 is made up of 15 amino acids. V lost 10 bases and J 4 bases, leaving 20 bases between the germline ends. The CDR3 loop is CATRPQQVGGNTIYF. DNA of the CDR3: TGTGCCACCCGGCCCCAACAGGTCGGCGGAAACACCATATATTTT.

This CDR3 is CASRSPGLYNSPLHF. The CDR3 DNA follows: TGCGCCAGCAGATCCCCTGGACTCTATAATTCACCCCTCCACTTT. This chain connects TRBV5-1 to TRBJ1-6; no firm D call. CDR1 and CDR2 (germline): SGHRS, YFSETQ. CDR3 size: 15 residues. V was trimmed by 5 bases and J by 3 bases, leaving 12 bases between them.

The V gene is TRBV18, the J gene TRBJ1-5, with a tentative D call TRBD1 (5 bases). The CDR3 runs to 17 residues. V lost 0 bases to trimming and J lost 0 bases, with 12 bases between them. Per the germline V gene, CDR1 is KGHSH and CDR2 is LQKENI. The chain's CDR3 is CASSPPEGRDSNQPQHF. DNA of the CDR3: TGTGCCAGCTCACCACCGGAGGGGCGGGATAGCAATCAGCCCCAGCATTTT.

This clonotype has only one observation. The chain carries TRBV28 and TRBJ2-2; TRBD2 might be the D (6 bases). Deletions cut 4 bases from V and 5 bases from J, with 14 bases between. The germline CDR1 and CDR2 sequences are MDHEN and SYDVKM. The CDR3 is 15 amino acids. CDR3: CASSYRTIGTGELFF. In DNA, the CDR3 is TGTGCCAGCAGTTATCGGACTATCGGGACCGGGGAGCTGTTTTTT.

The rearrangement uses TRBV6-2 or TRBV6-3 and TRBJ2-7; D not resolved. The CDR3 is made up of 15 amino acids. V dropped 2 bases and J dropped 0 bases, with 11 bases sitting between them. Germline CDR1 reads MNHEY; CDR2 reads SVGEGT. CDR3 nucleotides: TGTGCCAGCAGTTACGGTCGGGCAAGCTCCTACGAGCAGTACTTC. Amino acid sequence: CASSYGRASSYEQYF.

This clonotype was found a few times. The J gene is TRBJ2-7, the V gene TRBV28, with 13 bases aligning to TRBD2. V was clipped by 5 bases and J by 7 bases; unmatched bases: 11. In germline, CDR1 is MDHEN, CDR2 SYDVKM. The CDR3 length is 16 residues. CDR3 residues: CASSGMTSGRNGEQYF. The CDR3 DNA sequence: TGTGCCAGCAGTGGAATGACTAGCGGGAGGAACGGTGAGCAGTACTTC.